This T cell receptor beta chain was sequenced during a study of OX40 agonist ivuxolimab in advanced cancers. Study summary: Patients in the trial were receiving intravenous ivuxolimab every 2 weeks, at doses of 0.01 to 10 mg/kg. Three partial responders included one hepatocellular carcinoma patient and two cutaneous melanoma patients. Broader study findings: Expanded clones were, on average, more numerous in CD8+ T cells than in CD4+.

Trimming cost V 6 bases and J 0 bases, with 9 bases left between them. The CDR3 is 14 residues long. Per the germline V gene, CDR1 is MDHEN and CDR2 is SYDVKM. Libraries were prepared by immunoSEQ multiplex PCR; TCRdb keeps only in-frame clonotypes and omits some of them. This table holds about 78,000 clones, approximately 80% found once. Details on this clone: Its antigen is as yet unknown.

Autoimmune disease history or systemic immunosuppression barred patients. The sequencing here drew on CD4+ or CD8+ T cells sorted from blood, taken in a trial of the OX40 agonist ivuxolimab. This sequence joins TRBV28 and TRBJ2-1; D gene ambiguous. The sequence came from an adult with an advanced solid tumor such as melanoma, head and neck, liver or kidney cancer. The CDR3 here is CASRPSASYNEQFF. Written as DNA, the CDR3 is TGTGCCAGCAGACCTAGTGCCTCCTACAATGAGCAGTTCTTC.